The 21 T cell receptor beta chains below all came from one sample that was sequenced in a study of OX40 agonist ivuxolimab in advanced cancers. Library preparation used the immunoSEQ multiplex PCR assay. The immuneACCESS repertoire file appears here via TCRdb, limited to in-frame rearrangements. These files lack a portion of the clones; in checked studies, under half of the deficit traces to unresolved V genes, and the cause of the others is not known. Here the sample has about 79,000 clones; approximately 80% occur a single time. The ten largest clones take up roughly 0.5% of the sample. This specimen consisted of CD4+ or CD8+ T cells sorted from blood, obtained in a trial of the OX40 agonist ivuxolimab. Receptor source: an adult with an advanced solid tumor such as melanoma, head and neck, liver or kidney cancer.

The chain links TRBV2 to TRBJ2-7; maybe TRBD1 (5 bases). Germline CDR1 and CDR2: SNHLY and FYNNEI. CDR3 length: 14 amino acids. The V end lost 4 bases, the J end lost 4 bases, and 14 bases lay between the germline ends. The CDR3 region has the DNA TGTGCCAGCAGTGTGGACAATTTGGGGTACGAGCAGTACTTC. This translates into CASSVDNLGYEQYF.

This chain joins TRBV19 and TRBJ2-1, with 10 bases lining up with TRBD2. V lost 6 bases, J lost 9 bases, and 23 bases stayed unmatched. The CDR3 length is 19 residues. Germline V gene sequence: CDR1 LNHDA, CDR2 SQIVND (reference sequence). DNA for the CDR3: TGTGCCAGTAGATCCTCCGGGACTAGCGCCTTCGTCAGAGCTTCTGAGCAGTTCTTC. Translating gives CASRSSGTSAFVRASEQFF.

CDR3 region: CASSLGTGGDSYEQYF. CDR3 sequence (DNA): TGTGCCAGCAGCCTTGGGACAGGGGGCGATTCCTACGAGCAGTACTTC. The rearrangement uses TRBV5-8 and TRBJ2-7; 12 positions match TRBD1. This CDR3 spans 16 amino acids. Germline values: CDR1 SGHTS, CDR2 YDEGEE. Trimming cost V 4 bases and J 1 base; bases outside gene matches: 6.

J is TRBJ1-3 and V is TRBV7-8, with 8 bases that match TRBD2. The assigned J gene may be wrong: the sequence end matches TRBJ2-2 better. The CDR3 is made up of 14 amino acids. Germline-derived CDR1 and CDR2 are SGHVS and FQNEAQ. DNA for the CDR3: TGTGCCAGCGCCGGGACTAGTAGAACCGGGGAGCTGTTTTTT. Translation: CASAGTSRTGELFF.

The genes are TRBV5-1 and TRBJ2-3, with D possibly matching TRBD1 (5 bases). There are 13 residues in the CDR3. The V and J ends lost 4 bases and 0 bases respectively, with 6 bases between them. Germline V gives CDR1 SGHRS, CDR2 YFSETQ. In DNA, the CDR3 is TGCGCCAGCAGCAAGGGGAGCACAGATACGCAGTATTTT. Translated: CASSKGSTDTQYF.

The V call is TRBV5-1, the J call TRBJ2-6, with 8 bases identical to TRBD2. The CDR3 has 18 amino acids. The J segment lost 2 bases and the V segment lost 3 bases, leaving 10 bases of the junction unmatched. The germline gives CDR1 SGHRS, CDR2 YFSETQ. CDR3 in DNA: TGCGCCAGCAGCTCTATGGCGGGGGGTAGTGCTGGGGCCAACGTCCTGACTTTC. Encoded protein: CASSSMAGGSAGANVLTF. Drawing the rest from reference TRBV5-1 and TRBJ2-6, the complete variable domain is KAGVTQTPRYLIKTRGQQVTLSCSPISGHRSVSWYQQTPGQGLQFLFEYFSETQRNKGNFPGRFSGRQFSNSRSEMNVSTLELGDSALYLCASSSMAGGSAGANVLTFGAGSRLTVL.

V gene TRBV28 combines with J gene TRBJ2-1; D might be TRBD2 (5 bases). The germline V gene encodes CDR1 MDHEN and CDR2 SYDVKM. The CDR3 loop spans 12 amino acids. V gave up 2 bases and J gave up 9 bases, with 8 bases separating them. The CDR3 loop is CASSLMRAEQFF. The CDR3 DNA follows: TGTGCCAGCAGTTTAATGAGGGCTGAGCAGTTCTTC.

This chain connects TRBV10-3 to TRBJ2-7; a weak D match, TRBD2 (6 bases). This CDR3 contains 15 residues. Germline CDR1 is ENHRY and CDR2 is SYGVKD. V was trimmed by 6 bases and J by 3 bases, leaving 18 bases between them. CDR3 sequence reads: CAIRNGAGTLYEQYF. The CDR3 coding sequence is TGTGCCATCAGGAATGGGGCGGGAACACTCTACGAGCAGTACTTC.

Here the CDR3 DNA reads TGTGCCAGCAGCGTGCAGGGTTACCCGCGGGGCACCGGGGAGCTGTTTTTT. This encodes CASSVQGYPRGTGELFF. V gene TRBV5-4 combines with J gene TRBJ2-2, with D maybe TRBD2 (6 bases). From germline, CDR1 is SGHNT and CDR2 YYREEE (reference sequence). The CDR3 loop spans 17 amino acids. The germline V and J ends were trimmed by 4 bases and 4 bases, with 20 bases remaining between them.

This sequence joins TRBV28 and TRBJ2-7; 8 nucleotides agree with TRBD1. Germline CDR1 and CDR2: MDHEN and SYDVKM. Unmatched junction bases numbered 8, after V lost 7 bases and J lost 0 bases. The CDR3 is made up of 15 amino acids. The CDR3 here is CASMQGDRNSYEQYF. In DNA form, the CDR3 reads TGTGCCAGCATGCAGGGGGACAGGAACTCCTACGAGCAGTACTTC.

The gene calls are TRBV21-1 and TRBJ1-3; TRBD1, the table's D call, lacks a check against the DNA. TRBV21-1 is recorded as a pseudogene. This CDR3 has 15 amino acids. CDR3 DNA sequence: TGTGCCAGCAGCAACGCCCGGGACACCGTTCACACCATATATTTT. Its translation: CASSNARDTVHTIYF.

The chain joins TRBV27 to TRBJ2-2; D not resolved. CDR1 is MNHEY and CDR2 is SMNVEV in the germline V gene (reference sequence). V lost 7 bases and J lost 2, with 11 bases in between. This CDR3 is 14 amino acids long. For the CDR3, the DNA is TGTGCCAGCAAGTTTGGCCACAACACCGGGGAGCTGTTTTTT. This encodes CASKFGHNTGELFF.

J is TRBJ2-7 and V is TRBV29-1; 9 positions match TRBD2. The CDR3 runs 16 residues. Germline values: CDR1 SQVTM, CDR2 ANQGSEA. V trimming: 4 bases; J trimming: 3 bases; junction bases outside the gene matches: 13. CDR3 DNA: TGCAGCGTTGTGGGAGGGGTAGCGGGAGTATTCTACGAGCAGTACTTC. It is translated as CSVVGGVAGVFYEQYF.

The chain recombines TRBV27 with TRBJ1-5; the D is unclear. V was trimmed by 6 bases and J by 3 bases, leaving 21 bases between them. CDR1 MNHEY and CDR2 SMNVEV come from the germline V gene (reference sequence). This CDR3 comprises 17 residues. CDR3 DNA sequence: TGTGCCAGCAGCCGTAAACTCGACGGGTGGAACAATCAGCCCCAGCATTTT. Amino acids: CASSRKLDGWNNQPQHF.

This chain connects TRBV15 to TRBJ2-7, with 7 bases identical to TRBD2. The ends lost 0 bases at V and 2 bases at J; junction bases unmatched: 13. CDR1 and CDR2 from the germline V gene are LNHNV and YYDKDF (reference sequence). The CDR3 loop spans 18 amino acids. CDR3 sequence (DNA): TGTGCCACCAGCAGAGAAAGGGCAGCGGCTAGCGGAACCTACGAGCAGTACTTC. Protein sequence: CATSRERAAASGTYEQYF.

The rearrangement uses TRBV7-3 and TRBJ1-1, with TRBD1 identical over 8 bases. Losses at the gene ends were 5 bases for V and 3 bases for J; bases not matched to a gene: 8. Germline V gene data show CDR1 as SGHTA and CDR2 as FQGTGA. The CDR3 has 15 amino acids. The CDR3 here is CASSPAGGADTEAFF. CDR3 nucleotides: TGTGCCAGCAGCCCAGCAGGGGGCGCGGACACTGAAGCTTTCTTT.

V gene TRBV28 combines with J gene TRBJ2-2, with 9 bases aligning to TRBD2. With 6 bases clipped from V and 4 bases from J, the junction kept 6 bases outside the gene matches. The germline gives CDR1 MDHEN, CDR2 SYDVKM. CDR3 length equals 15 residues. The CDR3 bases are TGTGCCAGCAGATTAGCGGGGGTCTTCACCGGGGAGCTGTTTTTT. This translates into CASRLAGVFTGELFF.

V and J are TRBV29-1 and TRBJ1-2; D is possibly TRBD1 (5 bases). This CDR3 has 12 residues. Germline V gives CDR1 SQVTM, CDR2 ANQGSEA. The V gene lost 2 bases and the J gene lost 1 base, with 5 bases spanning the gap. CDR3 loop: CSVEQGNYGYTF. The CDR3 coding sequence is TGCAGCGTTGAACAGGGTAACTATGGCTACACCTTC.

The chain has TRBV7-9 and TRBJ2-7, with 11 nucleotides matching TRBD2. The CDR3 extends over 17 amino acids. From germline, CDR1 is SEHNR and CDR2 FQNEAQ (reference sequence). With 2 bases clipped from V and 4 bases from J, the junction kept 10 bases outside the gene matches. This CDR3 is CASSLSYKLAGEYEQYF. Written as DNA, the CDR3 is TGTGCCAGCAGCTTATCATATAAACTAGCGGGAGAGTACGAGCAGTACTTC. Filled out from reference TRBV7-9 and TRBJ2-7, the complete variable domain reads DTGVSQNPRHKITKRGQNVTFRCDPISEHNRLYWYRQTLGQGPEFLTYFQNEAQLEKSRLLSDRFSAERPKGSFSTLEIQRTEQGDSAMYLCASSLSYKLAGEYEQYFGPGTRLTVT.

This chain joins TRBV29-1 and TRBJ2-7, with D possibly matching TRBD1 (7 bases). CDR3 length: 12 amino acids. Trimming pared 4 bases from V and 3 bases from J, leaving 10 bases between. Germline lookup yields CDR1 SQVTM and CDR2 ANQGSEA. The CDR3 is CSVARGVYEQYF. DNA for the CDR3: TGCAGCGTTGCCAGGGGGGTCTACGAGCAGTACTTC.

Here the CDR3 reads CASSSTGNTGELFF. The CDR3 nucleotides are TGTGCCAGCAGCTCGACAGGGAACACCGGGGAGCTGTTTTTT. V usage is TRBV7-3 and J usage is TRBJ2-2, with D perhaps matching TRBD1 (6 bases). Germline values: CDR1 SGHTA, CDR2 FQGTGA. The ends were cut back, 4 bases at V and 1 base at J, with 7 bases in the middle. This CDR3 comprises 14 residues.